The 9 T cell receptor beta chains reported below all come from one sample, sequenced in a study of T cell changes during pregnancy in multiple sclerosis. Data came from immunoSEQ multiplex PCR; TCRdb stores just in-frame clones and leaves some out. This sample has fewer than 45,000 clones, with roughly 93% found just once. The source was peripheral blood, collected in the second trimester of pregnancy. These receptors all come from a female donor in good health, enrolled as a control in a pregnancy study.

The rearrangement uses TRBV6-4 and TRBJ1-2; D unresolved. Germline V gene data show CDR1 as MRHNA and CDR2 as SNTAGT. The germline V and J ends were trimmed by 0 bases and 4 bases, with 9 bases remaining between them. The CDR3 loop spans 14 amino acids. This CDR3 is CASSDSAESYGYTF. CDR3 nucleotides: TGTGCCAGCAGTGACTCCGCGGAGAGCTATGGCTACACCTTC.

The CDR3: CASSSPSGRTEAFF. CDR3 nucleotide sequence: TGTGCCAGCAGTTCCCCCTCCGGGAGGACTGAAGCTTTCTTT. J is TRBJ1-1 and V is TRBV28, with D uncertain. This CDR3 has 14 residues. Trimming stripped 4 bases from V and 5 bases from J, with 14 bases between. The germline V gene has CDR1 MDHEN and CDR2 SYDVKM.

The chain is built from TRBV5-6 and TRBJ1-1; 7 bases map to TRBD1. J gave up 11 bases and V 3 bases, and 16 bases lay outside the gene matches. CDR1 and CDR2 (germline): SGHDT, YYEEEE. The CDR3 is 15 amino acids. CDR3 in DNA: TGTGCCAGCAGCTGGGGGAGGACAGGACCTATGGGGGCTTTCTTT. Its protein is CASSWGRTGPMGAFF.

This sequence joins TRBV18 and TRBJ1-3; possibly TRBD1 for D (5 bases). The ends were cut back, 6 bases at V and 2 bases at J, with 17 bases in the middle. This CDR3 has 16 residues. Germline V CDR1 and CDR2: KGHSH, LQKENI. In DNA, the CDR3 is TGTGCCAGCTCTCCCGGGTCCGTAGGGGCTGGAAACACCATATATTTT. Translation: CASSPGSVGAGNTIYF.

The rearrangement joins TRBV2 to TRBJ1-2; D is unclear. V gave up 3 bases and J gave up 0 bases, with 11 bases separating them. The V gene's germline CDR1 is SNHLY and CDR2 FYNNEI. The CDR3 length is 15 residues. DNA of the CDR3: TGTGCCAGCAGTGAGTCACAGCAGCCTAACTATGGCTACACCTTC. It encodes CASSESQQPNYGYTF.

The V call is TRBV5-1, the J call TRBJ2-2, with 9 bases aligning to TRBD1. CDR3 length: 14 residues. V was clipped by 7 bases and J by 8 bases; unmatched bases: 9. Germline loops: CDR1 SGHRS, CDR2 YFSETQ. The CDR3 loop reads CASYSGTGNGELFF. CDR3 coding DNA: TGCGCCAGCTATTCCGGGACAGGGAATGGGGAGCTGTTTTTT.

The rearrangement uses TRBV5-1 and TRBJ2-3, with TRBD2 identical over 9 bases. CDR1 is SGHRS and CDR2 is YFSETQ in the germline V gene. The CDR3 totals 16 residues. V was pared by 4 bases and J by 2 bases, with 8 bases of the junction left unmatched. For the CDR3, the DNA is TGCGCCAGCAGCACACGACTAGCGGTAAACACAGATACGCAGTATTTT. As protein: CASSTRLAVNTDTQYF.

This clone has just a few counts. The chain has TRBV6-6 and TRBJ1-1; 9 positions agree with TRBD1. The CDR3 has 14 amino acids. Unmatched junction bases numbered 1, after V lost 5 bases and J lost 0 bases. The V gene's germline CDR1 is MNHNY and CDR2 SVGAGI (reference sequence). The CDR3 nucleotides read TGTGCCAGCAGTGGGGACAGGGTGAACACTGAAGCTTTCTTT. Encoded protein: CASSGDRVNTEAFF.

This sequence joins TRBV6-6 and TRBJ1-2, with D unresolved. Trimming took off 5 bases at V and 8 bases at J, with 15 bases between the two ends. Germline CDR1 MNHNY, CDR2 SVGAGI (reference sequence). The CDR3 loop spans 13 amino acids. The CDR3 here is CASSTEGRLGYTF. Here the CDR3 DNA reads TGTGCCAGCAGTACAGAGGGTCGGCTGGGCTACACCTTC.